This TCR beta chain was retrieved from a study of T cells in Graves' hyperthyroidism and ophthalmopathy. The CDR3 is 13 amino acids. Trimming stripped 4 bases from V and 8 bases from J, with 15 bases between. The germline V gene has CDR1 SGHDT and CDR2 YYEEEE. This clonotype appeared many times. Uncontrolled infection, other autoimmune disease, pregnancy and lactation each barred patients from inclusion. The source material, RNA transcripts, was used to amplify TCR beta CDR3 regions. TCR CDR3 regions were first amplified by RT-PCR with HTBI primers. TCRdb re-analysed the multiplex PCR reads in MiXCR, keeping a single row per CDR3 protein. The profile covers about 360,000 distinct CDR3 sequences, with 13% appearing a single time and 9.2% taken by the ten largest.

The source material was blood. This receptor was obtained from a woman aged 18-35 years with Graves' hyperthyroidism. This chain connects TRBV5-6 to TRBJ1-2, with a possible D match to TRBD1 (5 bases). CDR3 nucleotides: TGTGCCAGCAGCCGGCGAGGGGCGGGAGGCTACACCTTC. As protein: CASSRRGAGGYTF.